The 26 T cell receptor beta chains listed next were all sequenced from one sample in a study of OX40 agonist ivuxolimab in advanced cancers. Some clones are missing from TCRdb's copy, which holds only in-frame ones; the method was immunoSEQ multiplex PCR. The table includes roughly 34,000 clones, approximately 84% detected once. The sequenced sample was CD4+ or CD8+ T cells sorted from blood, obtained in a trial of the OX40 agonist ivuxolimab. The source is an adult with an advanced solid tumor such as melanoma, head and neck, liver or kidney cancer.

This clone has only one observation. The chain uses TRBV5-4 and TRBJ2-7; TRBD1 or TRBD2 may be the D gene (5 bases each). V lost 2 bases and J lost 3, with 12 bases in between. The length of the CDR3 is 14 residues. The germline CDR1 and CDR2 sequences are SGHNT and YYREEE (reference sequence). The CDR3 is CASSLADKHYEQYF. CDR3 nucleotide sequence: TGTGCCAGCAGCTTAGCGGACAAGCACTACGAGCAGTACTTC.

The chain has TRBV13 and TRBJ2-2; D is possibly TRBD2 (6 bases). Trimming shortened V by 5 bases and J by 7 bases, and 14 bases separated the two germline ends. CDR1 is PRHDT, CDR2 FYEKMQ, per germline (reference sequence). The CDR3 has 14 amino acids. CDR3 sequence reads: CASSRGTGGGELFF. CDR3 nucleotides: TGTGCCAGCAGCCGCGGGACTGGGGGCGGGGAGCTGTTTTTT.

The chain employs TRBV6-1 and TRBJ2-7; D gene ambiguous. The V gene's germline CDR1 is MNHNS and CDR2 SASEGT. Trimming cost V 1 base and J 2 bases, with 12 bases left between them. The CDR3 extends over 15 amino acids. DNA of the CDR3: TGTGCCAGCAGTGAAGGCGTAGGGCCAGCCTACGAGCAGTACTTC. Its translation: CASSEGVGPAYEQYF.

J is TRBJ1-3 and V is TRBV25-1; TRBD1 is a possible D gene (6 bases). The ends were cut back, 6 bases at V and 3 bases at J, with 15 bases in the middle. The CDR3 totals 15 residues. Germline-derived CDR1 and CDR2 are MGHDK and SYGVNS. The CDR3 sequence is CASSPWDNFGNTIYF. The CDR3 bases are TGTGCCAGCAGCCCCTGGGACAATTTTGGAAACACCATATATTTT.

Concerning this clone: This likely stems from a read error, as it lies one base from a far larger clone. The chain combines TRBV6-4 with TRBJ2-7; TRBD1 might be the D (6 bases). Germline-derived CDR1 and CDR2 are MRHNA and SNTAGT. This CDR3 is built from 12 residues. Trimming took off 5 bases at V and 5 bases at J, with 10 bases between the two ends. CDR3 sequence reads: CASSYNRDEQYF. The CDR3 DNA follows: TGTGCCAGCAGTTATAACAGGGACGAGCAGTACTTC.

Notes on this clone: Other DNA sequences of this sample code for an identical CDR3. The gene calls are TRBV7-9 and TRBJ2-1; perhaps TRBD2 as D (5 bases). Germline V gene sequence: CDR1 SEHNR, CDR2 FQNEAQ (reference sequence). The CDR3 is made up of 14 amino acids. Trimming removed 4 bases from V and 1 base from J, with 8 bases in between. For the CDR3, the DNA is TGTGCCAGCAGCTCCGGGAATTCCTACAATGAGCAGTTCTTC. Residues: CASSSGNSYNEQFF. Full variable domain (missing parts from reference TRBV7-9 and TRBJ2-1): DTGVSQNPRHKITKRGQNVTFRCDPISEHNRLYWYRQTLGQGPEFLTYFQNEAQLEKSRLLSDRFSAERPKGSFSTLEIQRTEQGDSAMYLCASSSGNSYNEQFFGPGTRLTVL.

The rearrangement links TRBV19 to TRBJ2-5; D is uncertain. This CDR3 is built from 13 residues. Germline loops: CDR1 LNHDA, CDR2 SQIVND (reference sequence). V gave up 5 bases and J gave up 4 bases, with 11 bases separating them. The CDR3 DNA reads as TGTGCCAGTAGTTCGTTCACGTCAGAGACCCAGTACTTC. This encodes CASSSFTSETQYF. The variable domain in full, completed from reference TRBV19 and TRBJ2-5, reads DGGITQSPKYLFRKEGQNVTLSCEQNLNHDAMYWYRQDPGQGLRLIYYSQIVNDFQKGDIAEGYSVSREKKESFPLTVTSAQKNPTAFYLCASSSFTSETQYFGPGTRLLVL.

The table lists this clone with a count of one. The chain couples TRBV7-9 to TRBJ2-1, with 7 bases lining up with TRBD2. V was clipped by 1 base and J by 2 bases; unmatched bases: 8. CDR1 SEHNR and CDR2 FQNEAQ come from the germline V gene (reference sequence). This CDR3 is 17 amino acids long. The DNA for the CDR3 is TGTGCCAGCAGCTTAGGTACTACGGGAGGAACCTACAATGAGCAGTTCTTC. Translated, it gives CASSLGTTGGTYNEQFF.

The CDR3 nucleotides read TGCGCCAGCAGCTTGGTAGGGACAGAAAACGAAAAGCAGTTCTTC. Translation: CASSLVGTENEKQFF. The chain joins TRBV5-1 to TRBJ2-1; 7 bases map to TRBD1. The CDR3 loop spans 15 amino acids. Trimming removed 0 bases from V and 11 bases from J; junction bases left unmatched: 11. Germline loops: CDR1 SGHRS, CDR2 YFSETQ. Using reference TRBV5-1 and TRBJ2-1 for the parts outside the CDR3, the full variable domain is KAGVTQTPRYLIKTRGQQVTLSCSPISGHRSVSWYQQTPGQGLQFLFEYFSETQRNKGNFPGRFSGRQFSNSRSEMNVSTLELGDSALYLCASSLVGTENEKQFFGPGTRLTVL.

The chain uses TRBV19 and TRBJ1-1; TRBD1 might be the D (5 bases). The germline V gene has CDR1 LNHDA and CDR2 SQIVND (reference sequence). There are 15 residues in the CDR3. V lost 2 bases to trimming and J lost 2 bases, with 12 bases between them. The CDR3 nucleotides read TGTGCCAGTAGTATAAGCAGGGAAGGAAACACTGAAGCTTTCTTT. As protein: CASSISREGNTEAFF.

The V and J genes are TRBV29-1 and TRBJ1-2; 7 bases agree with TRBD1. The CDR3 contains 11 residues. Looked up from germline, CDR1 is SQVTM and CDR2 is ANQGSEA. V was clipped by 7 bases and J by 5 bases; unmatched bases: 4. CDR3: CSDTGEYGYTF. The DNA of the CDR3 is TGCAGCGATACAGGGGAGTATGGCTACACCTTC.

The CDR3 sequence: CASSLGTGRKTQYF. CDR3 sequence (DNA): TGTGCCAGCAGCTTGGGGACAGGGAGGAAGACCCAGTACTTC. V usage is TRBV13 and J usage is TRBJ2-5, with 9 bases fitting TRBD1. The V and J ends lost 3 bases and 6 bases, in that order; junction bases with no gene match: 5. Germline V gene data show CDR1 as PRHDT and CDR2 as FYEKMQ (reference sequence). The CDR3 totals 14 residues.

The chain links TRBV9 to TRBJ2-3, with D unresolved. The V end was cut by 3 bases, the J end by 0 bases, with 5 bases between. Germline V gene data show CDR1 as SGDLS and CDR2 as YYNGEE. The CDR3 covers 13 residues. DNA for the CDR3: TGTGCCAGCAGCGAGGGAAGCACAGATACGCAGTATTTT. It encodes CASSEGSTDTQYF.

The CDR3 here is CASSSGYNQPQHF. The CDR3 DNA reads as TGTGCCAGCAGCTCGGGATACAATCAGCCCCAGCATTTT. This sequence joins TRBV7-9 and TRBJ1-5; D is uncertain. The germline V and J ends were trimmed by 4 bases and 3 bases, with 7 bases remaining between them. This CDR3 is 13 amino acids long. Per germline, CDR1 SEHNR and CDR2 FQNEAQ (reference sequence).

V gene TRBV4-1 combines with J gene TRBJ1-5; D is unclear. Germline V gene sequence: CDR1 MGHRA, CDR2 YSYEKL. Trimming removed 0 bases at V and 8 bases at J, with 8 bases between. The CDR3 extends over 13 amino acids. The CDR3 DNA follows: TGCGCCAGCAGCCAAGATAGGAGGGAGCCCCAGCATTTT. As protein: CASSQDRREPQHF.

The chain recombines TRBV5-1 with TRBJ1-2; D possibly corresponds to TRBD1 (5 bases). CDR3 length: 15 residues. The ends were cut back, 4 bases at V and 5 bases at J, with 18 bases in the middle. Germline V gene lookup returns CDR1 SGHRS and CDR2 YFSETQ. CDR3 bases: TGCGCCAGCAGCCTCAGCCCGGGGGTGTGGTATGGCTACACCTTC. Its translation: CASSLSPGVWYGYTF.

The chain uses TRBV7-2 and TRBJ2-7; TRBD1 aligns across 9 bases. V lost 0 bases, J lost 0 bases, and 0 bases stayed unmatched. The V gene's germline CDR1 is SGHTA and CDR2 FQGNSA. CDR3 length: 15 amino acids. CDR3 sequence (DNA): TGTGCCAGCAGCTTAGCGACAGGGGGCTCCTACGAGCAGTACTTC. Amino acid sequence: CASSLATGGSYEQYF.

The rearrangement uses TRBV28 and TRBJ2-7; D might be TRBD2 (5 bases). V lost 5 bases, J lost 3 bases, and 14 bases lay in between. The CDR3 sequence is 14 residues long. Looked up from germline, CDR1 is MDHEN and CDR2 is SYDVKM. The CDR3 sequence is CASSGRAVFYEQYF. CDR3 coding DNA: TGTGCCAGCAGTGGGCGGGCGGTCTTCTACGAGCAGTACTTC.

V gene TRBV7-9 combines with J gene TRBJ2-1, with a weak D call TRBD1 (6 bases). Germline values: CDR1 SEHNR, CDR2 FQNEAQ (reference sequence). V lost 5 bases, J lost 0 bases, and 14 bases lay in between. This CDR3 is built from 16 residues. The CDR3 sequence is CASSPADRSSYNEQFF. CDR3 in DNA: TGTGCCAGCAGCCCAGCCGACAGGAGCTCCTACAATGAGCAGTTCTTC.

This clone was detected only once. This rearrangement joins TRBV19 to TRBJ1-2; no reliable D call. The CDR3 has 14 residues. Trimming took off 4 bases at V and 6 bases at J, with 15 bases between the two ends. CDR1 and CDR2 (germline): LNHDA, SQIVND (reference sequence). The CDR3: CASSTPVVANGYTF. The CDR3 nucleotides read TGTGCCAGTAGTACCCCAGTGGTGGCAAATGGCTACACCTTC. The full variable domain, rest sourced from reference TRBV19 and TRBJ1-2, is DGGITQSPKYLFRKEGQNVTLSCEQNLNHDAMYWYRQDPGQGLRLIYYSQIVNDFQKGDIAEGYSVSREKKESFPLTVTSAQKNPTAFYLCASSTPVVANGYTFGSGTRLTVV.

In this sample, this clone turned up a few times. For the CDR3, the DNA is TGTGCCAGCAGAGCCACTAGCGGGGAATACAATGAGCAGTTCTTC. The encoded protein is CASRATSGEYNEQFF. The V gene is TRBV6-1, the J gene TRBJ2-1, with 10 bases identical to TRBD2. J gave up 4 bases and V 6 bases, and 6 bases lay outside the gene matches. CDR1 and CDR2 from the germline V gene are MNHNS and SASEGT. The CDR3 contains 15 residues.

This clone appeared once. The chain carries TRBV19 and TRBJ2-1; 8 nucleotides match TRBD2. The CDR3 spans 15 residues. CDR1 LNHDA and CDR2 SQIVND come from the germline V gene (reference sequence). The junction had 5 bases not matched to a gene; V was cut back by 5 bases and J by 2 bases. In DNA, the CDR3 is TGTGCCAGTAGTGCACTAGCGGCCACCTACAATGAGCAGTTCTTC. It yields the protein CASSALAATYNEQFF.

The V gene is TRBV5-8, the J gene TRBJ1-5; tentatively, D is TRBD1 (6 bases). Per germline, CDR1 SGHTS and CDR2 YDEGEE. V was pared by 4 bases and J by 0 bases, with 26 bases between. The CDR3 length is 20 residues. CDR3 amino acids: CASSRVSLTGMGDSNQPQHF. The CDR3, as DNA: TGTGCCAGCAGCCGTGTCTCCCTGACAGGTATGGGGGATAGCAATCAGCCCCAGCATTTT.

The chain couples TRBV4-1 to TRBJ1-4, with unresolved D. V lost 5 bases and J lost 5, with 3 bases in between. The CDR3 loop spans 11 amino acids. The germline V gene has CDR1 MGHRA and CDR2 YSYEKL. CDR3: CASSENEKLFF. The CDR3 coding sequence is TGCGCCAGCAGCGAAAATGAAAAACTGTTTTTT.

The chain has TRBV10-1 and TRBJ2-1; 8 bases align to TRBD2. V shed 6 bases, J shed 0 bases, and the junction held 7 bases outside the gene matches. Germline loops: CDR1 WNHNN, CDR2 SYGVQD (reference sequence). This CDR3 is 16 amino acids long. DNA of the CDR3: TGCGCCAGCAGGGAATCCGGGACTAGCTCCTACAATGAGCAGTTCTTC. Translation gives CASRESGTSSYNEQFF.

This chain links TRBV5-4 with TRBJ1-1; the D gene is possibly TRBD1 (5 bases). This CDR3 has 16 residues. V lost 5 bases and J 1 base, leaving 18 bases between the germline ends. CDR1 SGHNT and CDR2 YYREEE come from the germline V gene (reference sequence). CDR3 bases: TGTGCCAGCAGTACAGGCCCCGGACTCCAGAACACTGAAGCTTTCTTT. It specifies CASSTGPGLQNTEAFF.